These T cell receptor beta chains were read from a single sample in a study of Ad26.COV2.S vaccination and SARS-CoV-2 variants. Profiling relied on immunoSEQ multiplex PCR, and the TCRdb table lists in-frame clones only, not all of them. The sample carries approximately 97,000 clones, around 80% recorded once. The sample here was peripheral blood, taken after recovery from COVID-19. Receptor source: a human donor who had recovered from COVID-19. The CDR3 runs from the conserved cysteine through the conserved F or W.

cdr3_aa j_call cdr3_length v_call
CAISEGTGTYEQYF TRBJ2-7 14 TRBV10-3
CASTSGVYEKLFF TRBJ1-4 13 TRBV12-3/TRBV12-4
CASSQAGLNTGELFF TRBJ2-2 15 TRBV3-1/TRBV3-2
CASSQTTGEVDTQYF TRBJ2-3 15 TRBV7-2
CAWAGAGEMFYEQYF TRBJ2-7 15 TRBV30
CATSRDRGREETQYF TRBJ2-5 15 TRBV15
CATTQGSGANVLTF TRBJ2-6 14 TRBV28
CASSETGTDPDTQYF TRBJ2-3 15 TRBV6-1
CASSLRGADTQYF TRBJ2-3 13 TRBV7-2
CASSLPGPYEQYF TRBJ2-7 13 TRBV28
CASSQEETLTEAFF TRBJ1-1 14 TRBV23-1
CASSARLAGDTGELFF TRBJ2-2 16 TRBV6-1
CASSLDRNQPQHF TRBJ1-5 13 TRBV28
CATSMPPISGRTDTQYF TRBJ2-3 17 TRBV15
CASKGGEETQYF TRBJ2-5 12 TRBV5-1
CASSGDVTDTQYF TRBJ2-3 13 TRBV28
CASTNHLYFGELFF TRBJ2-2 14 TRBV19
CASSPIEAGGYNEQFF TRBJ2-1 16 TRBV5-5
CASSLRRERYDEKLFF TRBJ1-4 16 TRBV14
CASSLGGPETQYF TRBJ2-5 13 TRBV5-6
CASTAAGGLETQYF TRBJ2-5 14 TRBV5-1
CASSIRTGERDTQYF TRBJ2-3 15 TRBV19
CASSLVGGVTEAFF TRBJ1-1 14 TRBV5-1
CASMGSGGDTGELFF TRBJ2-2 15 TRBV4-2